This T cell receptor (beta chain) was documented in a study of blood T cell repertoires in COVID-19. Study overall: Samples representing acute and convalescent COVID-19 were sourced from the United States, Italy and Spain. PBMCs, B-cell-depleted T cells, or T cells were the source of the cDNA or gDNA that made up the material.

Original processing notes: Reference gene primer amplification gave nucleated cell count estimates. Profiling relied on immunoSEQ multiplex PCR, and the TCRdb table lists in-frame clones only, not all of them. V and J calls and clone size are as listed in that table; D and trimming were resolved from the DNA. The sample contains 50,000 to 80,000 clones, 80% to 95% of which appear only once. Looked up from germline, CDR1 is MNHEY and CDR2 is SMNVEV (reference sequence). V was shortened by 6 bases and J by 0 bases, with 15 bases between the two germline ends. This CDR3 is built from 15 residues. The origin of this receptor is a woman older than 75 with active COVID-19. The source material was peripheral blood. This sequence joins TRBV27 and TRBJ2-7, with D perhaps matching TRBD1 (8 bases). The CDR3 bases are TGTGCCAGCAGGTCAGGGGGCGGGGGCTCCTACGAGCAGTACTTC. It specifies CASRSGGGGSYEQYF.